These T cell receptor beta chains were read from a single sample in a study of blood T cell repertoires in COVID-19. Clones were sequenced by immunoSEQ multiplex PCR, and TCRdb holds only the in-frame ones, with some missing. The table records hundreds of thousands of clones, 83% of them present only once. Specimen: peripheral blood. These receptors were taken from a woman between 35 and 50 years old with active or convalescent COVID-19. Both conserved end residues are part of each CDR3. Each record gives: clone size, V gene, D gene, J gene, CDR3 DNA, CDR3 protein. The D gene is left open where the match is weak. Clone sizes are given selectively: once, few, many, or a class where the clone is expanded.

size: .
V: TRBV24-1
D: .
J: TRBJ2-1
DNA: TGTGCCACCAGTGATTCGGCTAGCGAGTTAAAGGGCAATGAGCAGTTCTTC
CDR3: CATSDSASELKGNEQFF

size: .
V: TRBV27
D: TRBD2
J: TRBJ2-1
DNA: TGTGCCAGCAGTTTATGGCTAGCGGGACTCAATGAGCAGTTCTTC
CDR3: CASSLWLAGLNEQFF

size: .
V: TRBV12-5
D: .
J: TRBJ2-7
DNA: TGTGCTAGTGGTTCCGGGGGGCGCGGTGCGATGGAGCAGTACTTC
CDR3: CASGSGGRGAMEQYF

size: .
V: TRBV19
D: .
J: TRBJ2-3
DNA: TGTGCCAGTAGATCTGCGGCAGGGGCCCGGGATACGCAGTATTTT
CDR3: CASRSAAGARDTQYF

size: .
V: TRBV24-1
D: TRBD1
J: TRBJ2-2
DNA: TGTGCCACCAGTGCCCTCTTACCGGGACAGGTCCGGACGGACACCGGGGAGCTGTTTTTT
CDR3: CATSALLPGQVRTDTGELFF

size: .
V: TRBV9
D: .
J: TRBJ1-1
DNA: TGTGCCAGCAGCAGGGGTCCCACTGAAGCTTTCTTT
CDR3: CASSRGPTEAFF

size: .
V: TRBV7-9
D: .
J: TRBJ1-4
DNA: TGTGCCAGCAGCTTAGGTCCCGGGTACGAAAAACTGTTTTTT
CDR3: CASSLGPGYEKLFF

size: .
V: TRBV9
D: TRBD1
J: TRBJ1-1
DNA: TGTGCCAGCAGCCCCGGACAGGGAGATGGTACCACTGAAGCTTTCTTT
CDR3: CASSPGQGDGTTEAFF

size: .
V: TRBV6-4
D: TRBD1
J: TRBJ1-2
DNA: TGTGCCAGCAGCAAATCCCGGGACAGGGCGTACTATGGCTACACCTTC
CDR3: CASSKSRDRAYYGYTF

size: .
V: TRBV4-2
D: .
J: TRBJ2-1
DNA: TGTGCCAGCAGCCAAGATCGTTATGAGCAGTTCTTC
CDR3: CASSQDRYEQFF

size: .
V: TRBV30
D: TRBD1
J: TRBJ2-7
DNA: TGTGCCTGGGACAGGGAGAACGAGCAGTACTTC
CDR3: CAWDRENEQYF

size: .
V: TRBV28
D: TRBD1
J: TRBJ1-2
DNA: TGTGCCAGCAGCCGCGGACAGGATACCATCTATGGCTACACCTTC
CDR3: CASSRGQDTIYGYTF

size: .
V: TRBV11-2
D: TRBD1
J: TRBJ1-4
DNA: TGTGCCAGCAGCTTTGGACAGGGACGGAGGTTAGGACTGTTTTTT
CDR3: CASSFGQGRRLGLFF

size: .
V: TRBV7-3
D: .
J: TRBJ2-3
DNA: TGTGCCAGCAGCTTACAGACAGGCGGCCGAGATACGCAGTATTTT
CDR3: CASSLQTGGRDTQYF

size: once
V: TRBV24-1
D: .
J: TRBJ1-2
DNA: TGTGCCACCAGTGGGGGCGCGGGGGGCTACACCTTC
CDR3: CATSGGAGGYTF

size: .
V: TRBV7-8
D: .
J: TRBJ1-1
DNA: TGTGCCAGCAGCTTAGGCTCCTTACTTCACACTGAAGCTTTCTTT
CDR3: CASSLGSLLHTEAFF

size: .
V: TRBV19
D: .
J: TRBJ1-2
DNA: TGTGCCAGTAGTATAAAAGCGTTCTATGGCTACACCTTC
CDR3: CASSIKAFYGYTF

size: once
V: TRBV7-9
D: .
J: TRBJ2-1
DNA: TGTGCCAGCAGCCCAGCAGGTGTCCATGAGCAGTTCTTC
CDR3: CASSPAGVHEQFF

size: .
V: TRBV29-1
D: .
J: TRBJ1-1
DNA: TGCAGCGGGGGACGGTTGAACACTGAAGCTTTCTTT
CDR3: CSGGRLNTEAFF

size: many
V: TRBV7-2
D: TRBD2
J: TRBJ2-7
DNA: TGTGCCAGCAGCTCGACCGGGACTAGCGGTAACTACGAGCAGTACTTC
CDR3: CASSSTGTSGNYEQYF

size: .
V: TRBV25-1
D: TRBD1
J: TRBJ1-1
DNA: TGTGCCAGCAGTGAATCAGGGGGGCGGGACACTGAAGCTTTCTTT
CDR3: CASSESGGRDTEAFF

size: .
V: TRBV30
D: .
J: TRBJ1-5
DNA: TGTGCCTGGAGCGCGTATAGCAATCAGCCCCAGCATTTT
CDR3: CAWSAYSNQPQHF

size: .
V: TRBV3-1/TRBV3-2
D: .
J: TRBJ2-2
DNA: TGTGCCAGCTCCCCCAGACAGGCGAACACCGGGGAGCTGTTTTTT
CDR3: CASSPRQANTGELFF

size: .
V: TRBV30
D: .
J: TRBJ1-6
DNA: TGTGCCTGGAGTGTAGAAGGGGTTTCACCCCTCCACTTT
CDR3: CAWSVEGVSPLHF

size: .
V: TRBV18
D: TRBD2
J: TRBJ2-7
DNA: TGTGCCAGCTCACGGCTAGCGGGGGGGCAGAGCTCCTACGAGCAGTACTTC
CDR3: CASSRLAGGQSSYEQYF

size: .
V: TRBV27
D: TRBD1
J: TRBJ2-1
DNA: TGTGCCAGCAGTTCCCAGGGGGCAAACAATGAGCAGTTCTTC
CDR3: CASSSQGANNEQFF

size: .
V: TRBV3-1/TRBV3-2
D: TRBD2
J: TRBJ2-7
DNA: TGTGCCAGCAGCCCCCTAGCGGGGCTAGGCCAGCAGTACTTC
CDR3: CASSPLAGLGQQYF

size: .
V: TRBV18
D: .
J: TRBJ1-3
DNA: TGTGCCAGCTCACCAGAGAACCCTGGAAACACCATATATTTT
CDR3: CASSPENPGNTIYF

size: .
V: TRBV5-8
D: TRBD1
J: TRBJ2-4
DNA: TGTGCCAGCAGCCGGACGATCCGGGACAGGGTCTACTTC
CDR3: CASSRTIRDRVYF

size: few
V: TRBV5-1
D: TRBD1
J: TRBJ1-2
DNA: TGCGCCAGCAGCTCCACGACAGGGGCATCAGGAGGCTACACCTTC
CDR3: CASSSTTGASGGYTF

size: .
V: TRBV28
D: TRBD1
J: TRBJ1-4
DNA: TGTGCCAGCAGTCAGGACAGGGGTAATGAAAAACTGTTTTTT
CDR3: CASSQDRGNEKLFF

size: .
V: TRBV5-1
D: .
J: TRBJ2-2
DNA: TGCGCCAGCAGCTTGGTAGGGGGAGTTGCTGCCGGGGAGCTGTTTTTT
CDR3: CASSLVGGVAAGELFF

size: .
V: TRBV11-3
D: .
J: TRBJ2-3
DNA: TGTGCCAGCAGCTTAGCATTAACATTCTCAGATACGCAGTATTTT
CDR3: CASSLALTFSDTQYF

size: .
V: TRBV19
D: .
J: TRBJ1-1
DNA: TGTGCCAGTACCGTCGGGGTGGCTGAAGCTTTCTTT
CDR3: CASTVGVAEAFF

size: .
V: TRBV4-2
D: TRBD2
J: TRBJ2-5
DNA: TGTGCCAGCAGCCAAGCAGCGGGAGTAAGCGAGACCCAGTACTTC
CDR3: CASSQAAGVSETQYF

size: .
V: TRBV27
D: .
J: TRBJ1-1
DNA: TGTGCCAGCAGATTTAGGACTTTGAACACTGAAGCTTTCTTT
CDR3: CASRFRTLNTEAFF

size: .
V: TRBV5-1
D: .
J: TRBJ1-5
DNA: TGCGCCAGCAGTTTAGGGGGAAGCAATCAGCCCCAGCATTTT
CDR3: CASSLGGSNQPQHF

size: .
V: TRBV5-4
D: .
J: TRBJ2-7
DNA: TGTGCCAGCAGCGCGGGTGGCTCCTACGAGCAGTACTTC
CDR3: CASSAGGSYEQYF

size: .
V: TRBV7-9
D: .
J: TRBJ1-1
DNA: TGTGCCAGCAGCTTGCGCAGACGGGGGAGGACTGAAGCTTTCTTT
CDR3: CASSLRRRGRTEAFF

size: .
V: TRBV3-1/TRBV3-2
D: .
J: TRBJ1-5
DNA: TGTGCCAGCAGCCAAGGTGCACCGCCGGTCAATCAGCCCCAGCATTTT
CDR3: CASSQGAPPVNQPQHF

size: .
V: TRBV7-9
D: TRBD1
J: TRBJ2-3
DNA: TGTGCCAGCAGCCCCCGACAGGGGGCAACAGATACGCAGTATTTT
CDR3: CASSPRQGATDTQYF

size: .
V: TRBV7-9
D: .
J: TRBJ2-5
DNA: TGTGCCAGCAGCTTAGGCGGCGGGGAGACCCAGTACTTC
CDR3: CASSLGGGETQYF

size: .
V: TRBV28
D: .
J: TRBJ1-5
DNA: TGTGCCAGCAGCTCCGGGGGGAGCAATCAGCCCCAGCATTTT
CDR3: CASSSGGSNQPQHF

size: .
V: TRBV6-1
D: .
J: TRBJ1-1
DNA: TGTGCCAGCAGTGAACGGGGGACCCCGGGTCCCCAGAAAGCTTTCTTT
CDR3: CASSERGTPGPQKAFF

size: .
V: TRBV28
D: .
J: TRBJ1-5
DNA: TGTGCCAGCAGTCCGACGAGGCGGGACGCTCGGGCGGCTCAGCCCCAGCATTTT
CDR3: CASSPTRRDARAAQPQHF

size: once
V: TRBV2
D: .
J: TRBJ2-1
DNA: TGTGCCAGCAGATCCGGGCGGGGAGGCGATGAGCAGTTCTTC
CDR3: CASRSGRGGDEQFF

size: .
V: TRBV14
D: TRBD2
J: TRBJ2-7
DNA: TGTGCCAGCAGCCAAGATCGTGCACTAGCGCACGAGCAGTACTTC
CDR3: CASSQDRALAHEQYF

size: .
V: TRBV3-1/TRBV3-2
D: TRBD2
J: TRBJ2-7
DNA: TGTGCCAGCAGCCCGGGACTAGCGGGAGTTGTGCAGTACTTC
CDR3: CASSPGLAGVVQYF

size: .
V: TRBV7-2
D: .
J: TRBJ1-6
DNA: TGTGCCAGCAGCTTCGGTCAAACCTATAATTCACCCCTCCACTTT
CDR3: CASSFGQTYNSPLHF

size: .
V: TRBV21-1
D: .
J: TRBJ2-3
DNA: TGTGCCAGCAGCGTGTCACTAGCGTTTATGGATACGCAGTATTTT
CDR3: CASSVSLAFMDTQYF

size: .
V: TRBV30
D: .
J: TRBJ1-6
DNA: TGTGCCTGGAGGCGGCCCGGTGGGAATTCACCCCTCCACTTT
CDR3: CAWRRPGGNSPLHF

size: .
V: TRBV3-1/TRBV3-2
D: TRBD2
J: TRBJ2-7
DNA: TGTGCCAGCAGCCAAGCTGCGGGGGGCTCCTACGAGCAGTACTTC
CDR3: CASSQAAGGSYEQYF

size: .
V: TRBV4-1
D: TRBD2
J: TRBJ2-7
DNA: TGCGCCAGCAGCCAAGGGGGAGGGCGCGAGCAGTACTTC
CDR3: CASSQGGGREQYF

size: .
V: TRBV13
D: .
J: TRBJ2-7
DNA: TGTGCCAGCAGCCTACCTCCAGGGGGGAGCTACGAGCAGTACTTC
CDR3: CASSLPPGGSYEQYF

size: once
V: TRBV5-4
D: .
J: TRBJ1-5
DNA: TGTGCCAGCAGCTCCCCGGATCAGCCCCAGCATTTT
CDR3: CASSSPDQPQHF